This T cell receptor beta chain was found in a study of CDR3 diversity in severe acne. MiXCR, applied by TCRdb to the PCR reads, yields one record per CDR3 protein. The sample holds 90,000 or so distinct CDR3 sequences; roughly half are singletons and the top ten take over 9%. Sequenced: blood. This clonotype was sampled from a male donor in good health, serving as a control.

The CDR3 nucleotides are TGTGCCAGCAGCCGGCTGGGGACAGGGTGGCGCGAGCAGTACTTC. Translated, it gives CASSRLGTGWREQYF. This rearrangement joins TRBV19 to TRBJ2-7, with 9 positions matching TRBD1. The V segment lost 9 bases and the J segment 6 bases; nucleotides outside the gene matches: 15. The CDR3 covers 15 residues. Looked up from germline, CDR1 is LNHDA and CDR2 is SQIVND (reference sequence).